This is a list of T cell receptor beta chains from one sample in a study of T-cell memory formation after mild COVID-19. TCRdb independently ran MiXCR on the 5' RACE reads; one entry per CDR3 protein. The sample has 200,000 or so distinct CDR3 sequences, about a sixth seen once; the top ten hold around 1.9%. The sample was PBMCs or a T cell subset sorted from them (not recorded which). The receptors stem from an adult woman who had mild COVID-19 (a few samples of this study predate the infection). Cell type and time point are not known. Each CDR3 is given with its conserved first and last residue. Fields, in order: D gene, clone size, V gene, J gene, CDR3 protein, CDR3 DNA. A D gene is named only where the DNA matches it firmly. Where a row states a size, it is once, few, many or the class of an expanded clone; other rows omit it.

>TRBD2|few|TRBV5-1|TRBJ2-7
CASMATGRGSDEQYF
TGCGCCAGCATGGCCACCGGGAGGGGAAGCGACGAGCAGTACTTC
>-|few|TRBV5-1|TRBJ1-5
CASSLGDLPGNQPQHF
TGCGCCAGCAGCTTGGGGGACCTTCCTGGGAATCAGCCCCAGCATTTT
>-|many|TRBV5-5|TRBJ2-1
CASTLERWGGEQFF
TGTGCCAGCACCCTCGAACGCTGGGGCGGGGAGCAGTTCTTC
>TRBD2|few|TRBV15|TRBJ2-3
CATSTRGSGRAEADTQYF
TGTGCCACCAGCACCCGGGGTAGCGGGAGGGCCGAAGCAGATACGCAGTATTTT
>TRBD1|few|TRBV27|TRBJ1-1
CASSLQGAVPTEAFF
TGTGCCAGCAGCTTACAGGGGGCTGTTCCCACTGAAGCTTTCTTT
>-|few|TRBV28|TRBJ1-1
CASRDNTEAFF
TGTGCCAGCAGGGATAACACTGAAGCTTTCTTT
>-|-|TRBV15|TRBJ2-1
CATSRERQGRFF
TGTGCCACCAGCAGAGAGAGGCAGGGTCGGTTCTTC
>-|few|TRBV9|TRBJ2-2
CASSVEAPRGGELFF
TGTGCCAGCAGCGTAGAGGCACCTCGGGGCGGGGAGCTGTTTTTT
>-|-|TRBV4-2|TRBJ1-4
CASSHSGSGRPNEKLFF
TGTGCCAGCAGCCACAGCGGGTCGGGCAGGCCCAATGAAAAACTGTTTTTT
>-|few|TRBV18|TRBJ2-1
CASSPPGVNSYNEQFF
TGTGCCAGCTCACCACCGGGGGTGAACTCCTACAATGAGCAGTTCTTC